These 8 T cell receptor beta chains were sequenced from one sample in a study of blood T cell repertoires in COVID-19. Method: immunoSEQ multiplex PCR; TCRdb's copy keeps in-frame clones and lacks some. The table has approximately 76,000 clones, around 85% seen once. The material sequenced was peripheral blood. All receptors come from a man at least 80 years old in a cohort sampled during active COVID-19.

The chain has TRBV5-1 and TRBJ1-4, with a weak D call TRBD1 (6 bases). Deletions cut 4 bases from V and 4 bases from J, with 11 bases between. From germline, CDR1 is SGHRS and CDR2 YFSETQ. The CDR3 is 14 residues long. CDR3 protein: CASSDDRYNEKLFF. CDR3 bases: TGCGCCAGCAGCGACGACAGGTATAATGAAAAACTGTTTTTT.

The rearrangement joins TRBV6-5 to TRBJ1-6; D may be TRBD1 (6 bases). The CDR3 has 15 amino acids. V lost 1 base and J lost 7, with 11 bases in between. Looked up from germline, CDR1 is MNHEY and CDR2 is SVGAGI. CDR3: CASSYFQGRNSPLHF. The CDR3 DNA sequence: TGTGCCAGCAGTTACTTCCAGGGGCGAAATTCACCCCTCCACTTT.

CDR3 nucleotides: TGTGCCAGCAGCCGACAGTTCCTCTCTGGGGCCAACGTCCTGACTTTC. Translated, it gives CASSRQFLSGANVLTF. The chain employs TRBV28 and TRBJ2-6, with a tentative D call TRBD1 (5 bases). V was clipped by 6 bases and J by 0 bases, with 12 bases between them. The germline V gene has CDR1 MDHEN and CDR2 SYDVKM. The CDR3 runs to 16 residues. Complete variable domain (other parts from reference TRBV28 and TRBJ2-6): DVKVTQSSRYLVKRTGEKVFLECVQDMDHENMFWYRQDPGLGLRLIYFSYDVKMKEKGDIPEGYSVSREKKERFSLILESASTNQTSMYLCASSRQFLSGANVLTFGAGSRLTVL.

V gene TRBV29-1 combines with J gene TRBJ1-3, with 8 nucleotides matching TRBD1. The CDR3 consists of 17 residues. The germline V gene encodes CDR1 SQVTM and CDR2 ANQGSEA. V gave up 4 bases and J gave up 1 base; unmatched junction bases: 12. CDR3 nucleotide sequence: TGCAGCGTTGGGGGCCTGCGGCAGGGGGCATCTGGAAACACCATATATTTT. It translates to CSVGGLRQGASGNTIYF.

This clone has just one count. The chain is built from TRBV18 and TRBJ1-2; no clear D. CDR3 length: 19 amino acids. Looked up from germline, CDR1 is KGHSH and CDR2 is LQKENI. Between the trimmed V and J ends, which lost 3 bases and 0 bases, there was a span of 23 bases. As DNA, the CDR3 is TGTGCCAGCTCACCGCGCCTCCAGGTTGAGTACGAAGCTAACTATGGCTACACCTTC. This codes for CASSPRLQVEYEANYGYTF.

This chain joins TRBV6-1 and TRBJ2-7; D perhaps matches TRBD2 (5 bases). The germline V gene encodes CDR1 MNHNS and CDR2 SASEGT. Deletions cut 0 bases from V and 6 bases from J, with 9 bases between. The CDR3 extends over 13 amino acids. CDR3 nucleotide sequence: TGTGCCAGCAGTGAAGCGCGGAGGAGCGAGCAGTACGTC. Its protein product is CASSEARRSEQYV.

The CDR3 spells CASSPGEGSKNIQYF. The CDR3 bases are TGTGCCAGCAGTCCCGGGGAGGGTTCCAAAAACATTCAGTACTTC. The chain combines TRBV28 with TRBJ2-4; 7 bases align to TRBD2. This CDR3 comprises 15 residues. Trimming at V came to 5 bases and at J to 2 bases, leaving 6 bases not matched to a gene. CDR1 and CDR2 from the germline V gene are MDHEN and SYDVKM.

The chain recombines TRBV19 with TRBJ2-1, with TRBD1 identical over 10 bases. CDR1 is LNHDA and CDR2 is SQIVND in the germline V gene (reference sequence). V dropped 1 base and J dropped 4; count of bases not matched to a gene: 4. This CDR3 spans 16 amino acids. The DNA of the CDR3 is TGTGCCAGTAGTATAGCGGGACAGGGGAATTACAATGAGCAGTTCTTC. Amino acids: CASSIAGQGNYNEQFF.